The 11 T cell receptor beta chains below were found in one sample sequenced in a study of neurological immune-mediated disorders. TCRdb fed the 5' RACE reads into MiXCR, producing one record per CDR3 protein. The data contain about 65,000 distinct CDR3 sequences, around 4% of them singletons. Sequences were obtained from PBMCs. The receptors shown here come from a man over 45 with multiple sclerosis.

This clonotype was detected many times. The chain is built from TRBV7-8 and TRBJ1-1; D ambiguous. Trimming removed 5 bases from V and 2 bases from J, with 18 bases in between. The length of the CDR3 is 16 residues. CDR1 SGHVS and CDR2 FQNEAQ come from the germline V gene. In nucleotides, the CDR3 is TGTGCCAGCAGCCCCGTCCCGTCACAACTAAACACTGAAGCTTTCTTT. Protein: CASSPVPSQLNTEAFF.

This clonotype was seen just once. A single base separates this from a much larger clone, so it may be a read error. V gene TRBV5-1 combines with J gene TRBJ2-7, with no clear D. Germline values: CDR1 SGHRS, CDR2 YFSETQ. This CDR3 has 12 amino acids. Here the CDR3 reads CANSLPLGEQYF. Here the CDR3 DNA reads TGCGCCAACAGCTTGCCCCTGGGCGAGCAGTACTTC. The full variable domain, its missing parts supplied by reference TRBV5-1 and TRBJ2-7, is KAGVTQTPRYLIKTRGQQVTLSCSPISGHRSVSWYQQTPGQGLQFLFEYFSETQRNKGNFPGRFSGRQFSNSRSEMNVSTLELGDSALYLCANSLPLGEQYFGPGTRLTVT.

On this clonotype itself: This sequence may be a read error, since a much larger clone differs from it by one base. The chain couples TRBV7-9 to TRBJ2-7; D may be TRBD1 (6 bases). Germline loops: CDR1 SEHNR, CDR2 FQNEAQ (reference sequence). The CDR3 is 14 residues long. The CDR3 DNA follows: TGTGCCAGCAGCTTAGGCCAGGGGCCATACGAGAAGTACTTC. Its translation: CASSLGQGPYEKYF.

Many counts were recorded for this clonotype. V usage is TRBV12-3 or TRBV12-4 and J usage is TRBJ2-4; D could derive from TRBD1 or TRBD2 (5 bases each). Between the trimmed V and J ends, which lost 6 bases and 1 base, there was a span of 16 bases. There are 16 residues in the CDR3. Written as DNA, the CDR3 is TGTGCCAGCAGCCTTGGGACCGCGTACGCCAAAAACATTCAGTACTTC. Translation gives CASSLGTAYAKNIQYF.

This clonotype was detected a few times. CDR3 nucleotides: TGCAGTGCTAGAGATTGGGCCCCCGGGACTAGCAAACTAGCCAAAAACATTCAGTACTTC. Translation gives CSARDWAPGTSKLAKNIQYF. The chain joins TRBV20-1 to TRBJ2-4, with 9 bases identical to TRBD2. Germline V gives CDR1 DFQATT, CDR2 SNEGSKA (reference sequence). The trim removed 0 bases at V and 0 bases at J, leaving 15 bases unmatched. The CDR3 is 20 amino acids.

This clonotype was picked up many times. The chain employs TRBV7-8 and TRBJ2-1; a weak D match, TRBD1 (6 bases). The CDR3 spans 13 residues. The germline V gene has CDR1 SGHVS and CDR2 FQNEAQ. V shed 4 bases and J shed 8 bases, with 12 bases lying between them. DNA of the CDR3: TGTGCCAGCAGCTATTTGGGGGCGGATGAGCAGTTCTTC. Encoded protein: CASSYLGADEQFF. The full variable domain, its missing parts supplied by reference TRBV7-8 and TRBJ2-1, is GAGVSQSPRYKVAKRGQDVALRCDPISGHVSLFWYQQALGQGPEFLTYFQNEAQLDKSGLPSDRFFAERPEGSVSTLKIQRTQQEDSAVYLCASSYLGADEQFFGPGTRLTVL.

This clonotype was found many times. V and J are TRBV9 and TRBJ1-5; TRBD1 is a possible D gene (5 bases). CDR3 size: 15 residues. Germline CDR1 is SGDLS and CDR2 is YYNGEE. Trimming took off 0 bases at V and 6 bases at J, with 13 bases between the two ends. The CDR3 protein is CASSVDGRAGQPQHF. CDR3 coding DNA: TGTGCCAGCAGCGTAGATGGCAGGGCAGGTCAGCCCCAGCATTTT.

In its sample, this clonotype was seen many times. The chain carries TRBV7-2 and TRBJ2-2; D unresolved. V shed 4 bases and J shed 6 bases, with 18 bases lying between them. The CDR3 is 16 residues long. Germline-derived CDR1 and CDR2 are SGHTA and FQGNSA. The CDR3 here is CASSSKGTLGPGELFF. As DNA, the CDR3 is TGTGCCAGCAGCTCGAAAGGAACCCTAGGGCCCGGGGAGCTGTTTTTT. Full variable domain (missing parts from reference TRBV7-2 and TRBJ2-2): GAGVSQSPSNKVTEKGKDVELRCDPISGHTALYWYRQSLGQGLEFLIYFQGNSAPDKSGLPSDRFSAERTGGSVSTLTIQRTQQEDSAVYLCASSSKGTLGPGELFFGEGSRLTVL.

This clonotype occurred many times. This chain connects TRBV10-2 to TRBJ1-1; no firm D call. This CDR3 is 13 amino acids long. The germline gives CDR1 WSHSY, CDR2 SAAADI. Trimming cost V 0 bases and J 4 bases, with 6 bases left between them. The CDR3 protein is CASSESTGTEAFF. CDR3 in DNA: TGCGCCAGCAGTGAGTCAACGGGCACTGAAGCTTTCTTT.

This clonotype was observed many times. V gene TRBV11-2 combines with J gene TRBJ1-2; D gene unclear. Between the trimmed V and J ends, which lost 6 bases and 2 bases, there was a span of 13 bases. The germline V gene has CDR1 SGHAT and CDR2 FQNNGV. This CDR3 comprises 14 residues. CDR3 loop: CASSSHATNYGYTF. CDR3 coding DNA: TGTGCCAGCAGTTCACATGCCACGAACTATGGCTACACCTTC.

This clonotype was detected ten times or more. The chain uses TRBV29-1 and TRBJ1-2; no reliable D call. The ends were cut back, 4 bases at V and 0 bases at J, with 9 bases in the middle. Germline values: CDR1 SQVTM, CDR2 ANQGSEA. The CDR3 has 13 amino acids. CDR3 in amino acids: CSVGPSANYGYTF. The CDR3, as DNA: TGCAGCGTTGGTCCGTCCGCTAACTATGGCTACACCTTC.